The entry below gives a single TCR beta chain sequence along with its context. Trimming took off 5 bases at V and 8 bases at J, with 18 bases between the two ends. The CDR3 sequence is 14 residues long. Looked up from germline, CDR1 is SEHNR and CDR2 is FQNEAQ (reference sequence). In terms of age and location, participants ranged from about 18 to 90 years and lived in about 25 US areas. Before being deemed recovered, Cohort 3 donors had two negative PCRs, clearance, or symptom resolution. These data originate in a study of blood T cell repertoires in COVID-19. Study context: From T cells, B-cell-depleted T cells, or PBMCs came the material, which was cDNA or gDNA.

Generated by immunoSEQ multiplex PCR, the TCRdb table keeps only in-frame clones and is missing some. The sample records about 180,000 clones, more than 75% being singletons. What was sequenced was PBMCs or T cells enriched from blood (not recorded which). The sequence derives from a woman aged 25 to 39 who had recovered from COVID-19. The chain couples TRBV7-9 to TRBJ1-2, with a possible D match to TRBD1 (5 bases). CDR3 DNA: TGTGCCAGCAGCCTGGGGCCTTCCTTGGGCGGCTACACCTTC. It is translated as CASSLGPSLGGYTF.